The following is a T cell receptor beta chain sequence with its context. This CDR3 has 17 residues. Trimming took 4 bases from V and 2 from J; bases not matched to a gene: 13. The germline CDR1 and CDR2 sequences are MNHEY and SVGEGT. The entry originates in a study of control samples from healthy donors and cancer patients. Some clones are missing from TCRdb's copy, which holds only in-frame ones; the method was immunoSEQ multiplex PCR. This table has roughly 120,000 clones, approximately 89% appearing once. The specimen was blood. The receptor's source is a man aged 35 to 55 in good health. The J gene is TRBJ1-1, the V gene TRBV6-2 or TRBV6-3; 7 bases agree with TRBD1. CDR3: CASSFRQGRRINTEAFF. CDR3 coding DNA: TGTGCCAGCAGTTTTCGACAGGGTCGGAGGATCAACACTGAAGCTTTCTTT.